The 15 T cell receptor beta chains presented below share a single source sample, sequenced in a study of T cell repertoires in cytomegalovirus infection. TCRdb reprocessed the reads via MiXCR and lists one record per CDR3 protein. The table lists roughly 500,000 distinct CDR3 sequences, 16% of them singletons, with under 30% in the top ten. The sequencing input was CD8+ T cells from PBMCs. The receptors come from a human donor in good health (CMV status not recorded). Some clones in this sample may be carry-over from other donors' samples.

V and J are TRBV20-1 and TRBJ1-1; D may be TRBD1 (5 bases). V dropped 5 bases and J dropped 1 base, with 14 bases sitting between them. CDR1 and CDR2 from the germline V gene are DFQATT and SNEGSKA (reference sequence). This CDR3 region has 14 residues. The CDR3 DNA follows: TGCAGTGCTTGGGAGCTGAGGGGGAACACTGAAGCTTTCTTT. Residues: CSAWELRGNTEAFF.

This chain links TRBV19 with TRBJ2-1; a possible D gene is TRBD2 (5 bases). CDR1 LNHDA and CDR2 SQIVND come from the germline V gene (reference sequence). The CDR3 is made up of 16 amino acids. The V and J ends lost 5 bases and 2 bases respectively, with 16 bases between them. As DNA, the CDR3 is TGTGCCAGTAGTCCCCTCCCCGGGGATACCTACAATGAGCAGTTCTTC. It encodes CASSPLPGDTYNEQFF.

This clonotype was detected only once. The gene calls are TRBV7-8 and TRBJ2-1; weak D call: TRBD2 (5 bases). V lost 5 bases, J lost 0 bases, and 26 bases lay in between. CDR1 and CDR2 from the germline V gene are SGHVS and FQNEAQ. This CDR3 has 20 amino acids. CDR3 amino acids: CASSTPLRETLGFSYNEQFF. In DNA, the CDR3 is TGTGCCAGCAGCACTCCTCTCCGGGAAACCTTAGGATTCTCCTACAATGAGCAGTTCTTC.

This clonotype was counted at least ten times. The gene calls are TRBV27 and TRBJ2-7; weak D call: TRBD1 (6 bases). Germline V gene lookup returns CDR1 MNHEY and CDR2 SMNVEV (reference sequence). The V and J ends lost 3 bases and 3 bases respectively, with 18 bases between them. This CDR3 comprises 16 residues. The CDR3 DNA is TGTGCCAGCAGTTTGGCCGTCACAGGGCCGCACTACGAGCAGTACTTC. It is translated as CASSLAVTGPHYEQYF.

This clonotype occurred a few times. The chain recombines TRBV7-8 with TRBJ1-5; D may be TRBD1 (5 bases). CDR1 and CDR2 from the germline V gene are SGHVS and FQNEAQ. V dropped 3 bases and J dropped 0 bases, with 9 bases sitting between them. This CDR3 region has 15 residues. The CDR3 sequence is CASSFQGYSNQPQHF. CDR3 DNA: TGTGCCAGCAGCTTTCAGGGTTATAGCAATCAGCCCCAGCATTTT.

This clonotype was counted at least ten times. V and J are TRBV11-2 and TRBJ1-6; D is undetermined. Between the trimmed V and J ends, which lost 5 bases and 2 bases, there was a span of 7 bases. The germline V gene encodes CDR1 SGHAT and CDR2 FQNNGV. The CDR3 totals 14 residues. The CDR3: CASSRGPYNSPLHF. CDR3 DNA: TGTGCCAGCAGCCGAGGCCCCTATAATTCACCCCTCCACTTT.

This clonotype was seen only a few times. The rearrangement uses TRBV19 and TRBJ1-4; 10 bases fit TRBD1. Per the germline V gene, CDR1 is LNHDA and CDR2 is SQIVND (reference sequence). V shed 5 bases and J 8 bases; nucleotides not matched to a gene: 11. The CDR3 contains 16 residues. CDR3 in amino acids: CASSPHSGTGEEKLFF. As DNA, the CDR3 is TGTGCCAGTAGTCCTCACTCCGGGACAGGGGAGGAAAAACTGTTTTTT.

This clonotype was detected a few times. The CDR3 region has the DNA TGCAGCGTTGAAGATCCGGGCCAGAAGAACACCGGGGAGCTGTTTTTT. It encodes CSVEDPGQKNTGELFF. The chain has TRBV29-1 and TRBJ2-2, with D unclear. Germline V gives CDR1 SQVTM, CDR2 ANQGSEA. The CDR3 length is 16 residues. The ends were cut back, 0 bases at V and 1 base at J, with 12 bases in the middle.

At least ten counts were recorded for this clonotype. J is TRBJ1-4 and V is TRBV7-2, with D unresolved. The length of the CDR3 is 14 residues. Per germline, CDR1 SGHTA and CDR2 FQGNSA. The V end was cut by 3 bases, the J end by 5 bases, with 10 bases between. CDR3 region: CASSLSSNNEKLFF. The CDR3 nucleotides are TGTGCCAGCAGCTTGAGTAGTAACAATGAAAAACTGTTTTTT.

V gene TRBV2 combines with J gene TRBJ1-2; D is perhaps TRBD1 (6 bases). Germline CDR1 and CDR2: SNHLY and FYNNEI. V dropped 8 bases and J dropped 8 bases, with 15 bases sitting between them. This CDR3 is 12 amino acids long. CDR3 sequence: CASPQGSSGYTF. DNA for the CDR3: TGTGCCAGCCCCCAGGGGTCCTCCGGCTACACCTTC.

CDR3 sequence: CATKAGPTGDSYEQYF. CDR3 DNA sequence: TGTGCCACCAAGGCTGGGCCTACAGGAGACTCCTACGAGCAGTACTTC. This chain connects TRBV15 to TRBJ2-7; D might be TRBD1 (5 bases). Germline V gene lookup returns CDR1 LNHNV and CDR2 YYDKDF (reference sequence). Trimming removed 7 bases from V and 0 bases from J, with 19 bases in between. There are 16 residues in the CDR3.

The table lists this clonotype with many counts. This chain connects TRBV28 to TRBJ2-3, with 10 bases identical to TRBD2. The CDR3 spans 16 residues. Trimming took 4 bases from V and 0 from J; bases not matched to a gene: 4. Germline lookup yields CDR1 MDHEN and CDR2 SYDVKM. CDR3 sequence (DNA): TGTGCCAGCAGTTCACAGACTAGCGGGAGCACAGATACGCAGTATTTT. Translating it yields CASSSQTSGSTDTQYF.

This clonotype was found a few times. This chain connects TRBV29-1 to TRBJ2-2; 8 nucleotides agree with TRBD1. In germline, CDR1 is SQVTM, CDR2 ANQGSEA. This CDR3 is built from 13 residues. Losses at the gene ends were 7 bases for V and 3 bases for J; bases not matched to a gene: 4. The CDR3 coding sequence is TGCAGCGGACAGGGGCGGGACACCGGGGAGCTGTTTTTT. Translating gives CSGQGRDTGELFF.

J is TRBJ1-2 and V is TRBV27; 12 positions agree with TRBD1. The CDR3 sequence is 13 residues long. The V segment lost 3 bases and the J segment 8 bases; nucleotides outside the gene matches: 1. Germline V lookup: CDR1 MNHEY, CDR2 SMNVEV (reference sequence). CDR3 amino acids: CASSFGTGGGYTF. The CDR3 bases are TGTGCCAGCAGTTTTGGGACAGGGGGCGGCTACACCTTC.

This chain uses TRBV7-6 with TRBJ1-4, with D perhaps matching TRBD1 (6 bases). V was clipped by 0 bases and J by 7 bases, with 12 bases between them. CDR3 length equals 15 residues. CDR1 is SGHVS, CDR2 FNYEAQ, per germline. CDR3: CASSLARGGPEKLFF. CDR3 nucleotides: TGTGCCAGCAGCTTAGCGAGGGGGGGGCCTGAAAAACTGTTTTTT.